This T cell receptor (beta chain) was captured by sequencing in a study of T-cell memory formation after mild COVID-19. Findings and limits, study-wide: Confirmation was lacking for SARS-CoV-2 specificity of second-wave clones that peaked on day 37. In pre-infection memory, a portion of responding clones appeared, which suggested that cross-reactive memory joined.

Regarding this clonotype: Its antigen is unidentified.

Researchers used 5'RACE with constant-segment primers to make TCR alpha and TCR beta cDNA libraries that carry sample barcodes and UMIs. MiXCR, applied by TCRdb to the 5' RACE reads, yields one record per CDR3 protein. The sample has roughly 80,000 distinct CDR3 sequences; about 14% are singletons. In germline, CDR1 is SGHTA, CDR2 FQGTGA. V lost 2 bases to trimming and J lost 0 bases; unmatched junction nucleotides: 6. This CDR3 has 17 residues. This sequence was found in an adult woman who had mild COVID-19 (a few samples of this study predate the infection). Cell type and time point are not known. J is TRBJ2-7 and V is TRBV7-3; TRBD1 matches at 11 bases. Sequenced material: PBMCs or a T cell subset sorted from them (not recorded which). The CDR3 DNA reads as TGTGCCAGCAGCTTAGGGACAGGGGGTCCTAGCTCCTACGAGCAGTACTTC. This encodes CASSLGTGGPSSYEQYF.